The TCR beta chain under discussion was sequenced for a study of T cell responses to AZD1222 COVID-19 vaccine. V lost 0 bases to trimming and J lost 9 bases; unmatched junction nucleotides: 10. CDR1 and CDR2 from the germline V gene are KGHSH and LQKENI. CDR3 length: 16 residues. Only in-frame clones appear in the TCRdb table, and some are missing; sequencing was by immunoSEQ multiplex PCR. This table holds about 160,000 clones, roughly 90% found once. This TCR derives from an adult who received the AZD1222 COVID-19 vaccine. The specimen comprised peripheral blood, sampled 28 days after the second AZD1222 dose. This chain uses TRBV18 with TRBJ2-1; 8 bases fit TRBD2. CDR3 in amino acids: CASSPPEIAGPVEQFF. The CDR3 DNA sequence: TGTGCCAGCTCACCACCTGAAATAGCGGGACCGGTTGAGCAGTTCTTC.